Reported below is one T cell receptor (beta chain). Its antigen is undetermined. The V and J ends lost 4 bases and 10 bases, in that order; junction bases with no gene match: 8. The CDR3 sequence is 13 residues long. Germline V gene data show CDR1 as SGDLS and CDR2 as YYNGEE. These data come from a study of cytomegalovirus exposure and HLA in healthy donors. Study-wide results and caveats: The classifier, whose performance was assessed in both the original and validation cohorts, reportedly diagnosed cytomegalovirus status with high specificity and sensitivity. According to an earlier analysis, most TCR beta V segments yielded productive rearrangements about 87% or about 30% of the time. Later on, analysis showed that most CMV-associated TCR beta chains appeared to be HLA-restricted.

The PCR ran on 60 Vbeta and 13 Jbeta primers. Data came from immunoSEQ multiplex PCR; TCRdb stores just in-frame clones and leaves some out. This table holds under 130,000 clones. This chain connects TRBV9 to TRBJ2-1; 7 positions agree with TRBD1. This TCR came from a man between 50 and 59 years old in good health and CMV-seronegative. Material: PBMCs. The CDR3 DNA sequence: TGTGCCAGCAGCCTAGCAGGGGGATACGAGCAGTTCTTC. Translation: CASSLAGGYEQFF.